Listed below are T cell receptor beta chains from one sample, sequenced in a study of lung T cells in sarcoidosis with Löfgren's syndrome. In TCRdb, the reads were re-called with MiXCR into one record per CDR3 protein. The sample includes 2,000 to 2,500 distinct CDR3 sequences, approximately 20% of them seen just once. The specimen sequenced was CD4+ T cells from bronchoalveolar lavage. The receptors were gathered from a human donor with sarcoidosis (Löfgren's syndrome or another form), or a control subject (not recorded which). The CDR3 runs from the conserved cysteine through the conserved F or W. Fields, in order: V gene, D gene, CDR3 length, clone size, J gene, CDR3 protein, CDR3 DNA. D genes are given only for firm matches. The size field is filled for only some rows; it gives once, few, many or a size class.

V gene: TRBV2; D gene: -; CDR3 length: 12; clone size: few; J gene: TRBJ2-1; CDR3 protein: CASDTSYNEQFF; CDR3 DNA: TGTGCCAGCGATACCTCCTACAATGAGCAGTTCTTC
V gene: TRBV5-4; D gene: -; CDR3 length: 14; clone size: medium-sized; J gene: TRBJ1-6; CDR3 protein: CASSSRDYGSPLHF; CDR3 DNA: TGTGCCAGCAGCTCGAGGGACTATGGTTCACCCCTCCACTTT
V gene: TRBV2; D gene: -; CDR3 length: 11; clone size: medium-sized; J gene: TRBJ2-1; CDR3 protein: CASSGVGEQFF; CDR3 DNA: TGTGCCAGCAGTGGGGTGGGCGAGCAGTTCTTC
V gene: TRBV2; D gene: -; CDR3 length: 13; clone size: medium-sized; J gene: TRBJ2-5; CDR3 protein: CASSDDSRETQYF; CDR3 DNA: TGTGCCAGCAGTGACGACTCAAGGGAGACCCAGTACTTC
V gene: TRBV14; D gene: -; CDR3 length: 16; clone size: -; J gene: TRBJ1-3; CDR3 protein: CASSPRTESPGNAIYF; CDR3 DNA: TGTGCCAGCAGCCCCCGGACGGAGAGCCCTGGAAACGCCATATATTTT
V gene: TRBV5-1; D gene: TRBD1; CDR3 length: 12; clone size: few; J gene: TRBJ2-7; CDR3 protein: CASSGDSGEQYF; CDR3 DNA: TGCGCCAGCAGCGGGGACAGTGGCGAGCAGTACTTC
V gene: TRBV27; D gene: -; CDR3 length: 13; clone size: medium-sized; J gene: TRBJ2-7; CDR3 protein: CASTRTVSYEQYF; CDR3 DNA: TGTGCCAGCACCCGGACGGTCTCCTACGAGCAGTACTTC
V gene: TRBV29-1; D gene: -; CDR3 length: 16; clone size: many; J gene: TRBJ2-1; CDR3 protein: CSVEGPGPSKRNEQFF; CDR3 DNA: TGCAGCGTTGAAGGACCCGGACCCTCGAAGAGGAATGAGCAGTTCTTC
V gene: TRBV2; D gene: -; CDR3 length: 13; clone size: -; J gene: TRBJ2-7; CDR3 protein: CASSEGLLYEQCF; CDR3 DNA: TGTGCCAGCAGTGAAGGTCTGCTGTACGAGCAGTGCTTC
V gene: TRBV11-2; D gene: -; CDR3 length: 13; clone size: medium-sized; J gene: TRBJ1-5; CDR3 protein: CASSLDLNQPQHF; CDR3 DNA: TGTGCCAGCAGCTTAGATTTGAATCAGCCCCAGCATTTT
V gene: TRBV4-2; D gene: TRBD1; CDR3 length: 16; clone size: many; J gene: TRBJ1-2; CDR3 protein: CASSQDEGQGVYGYTF; CDR3 DNA: TGTGCCAGCAGCCAAGATGAGGGACAGGGGGTATATGGCTACACCTTC
V gene: TRBV2; D gene: TRBD1; CDR3 length: 14; clone size: medium-sized; J gene: TRBJ1-6; CDR3 protein: CASSGTGGNSPLHF; CDR3 DNA: TGTGCCAGCAGTGGCACAGGGGGTAATTCACCCCTCCACTTT
V gene: TRBV2; D gene: -; CDR3 length: 13; clone size: -; J gene: TRBJ1-3; CDR3 protein: CASAETAVNTIYF; CDR3 DNA: TGTGCCAGCGCCGAGACGGCTGTAAACACCATATATTTT
V gene: TRBV2; D gene: -; CDR3 length: 14; clone size: medium-sized; J gene: TRBJ2-5; CDR3 protein: CASSQNSRGETQYF; CDR3 DNA: TGTGCCAGCAGTCAGAACTCAAGGGGAGAGACCCAGTACTTC
V gene: TRBV6-1; D gene: -; CDR3 length: 12; clone size: medium-sized; J gene: TRBJ1-1; CDR3 protein: CASSALGAEAFF; CDR3 DNA: TGTGCCAGCAGCGCACTAGGGGCTGAAGCTTTCTTT
V gene: TRBV18; D gene: TRBD2; CDR3 length: 15; clone size: -; J gene: TRBJ2-7; CDR3 protein: CASPLGTSATYEQYF; CDR3 DNA: TGTGCCAGCCCACTCGGGACTAGCGCGACCTACGAGCAGTACTTC
V gene: TRBV11-2; D gene: TRBD2; CDR3 length: 17; clone size: medium-sized; J gene: TRBJ2-5; CDR3 protein: CASSLGVLAGAQETQYF; CDR3 DNA: TGTGCCAGCAGCTTAGGTGTTCTAGCGGGAGCCCAAGAGACCCAGTACTTC
V gene: TRBV2; D gene: -; CDR3 length: 14; clone size: medium-sized; J gene: TRBJ2-3; CDR3 protein: CASSGQGRADTQYF; CDR3 DNA: TGTGCCAGCAGTGGACAGGGGAGGGCAGATACGCAGTATTTT
V gene: TRBV20-1; D gene: TRBD1; CDR3 length: 14; clone size: medium-sized; J gene: TRBJ2-7; CDR3 protein: CSATPQGARYEQYF; CDR3 DNA: TGCAGTGCAACTCCCCAGGGGGCCCGTTACGAGCAGTACTTC
V gene: TRBV7-2; D gene: -; CDR3 length: 14; clone size: medium-sized; J gene: TRBJ2-2; CDR3 protein: CASSINRNTGELFF; CDR3 DNA: TGTGCCAGCAGCATTAACAGAAACACCGGGGAGCTGTTTTTT
V gene: TRBV2; D gene: -; CDR3 length: 11; clone size: large; J gene: TRBJ1-1; CDR3 protein: CASNSPGGTFF; CDR3 DNA: TGTGCCAGCAATAGCCCCGGGGGAACTTTCTTT
V gene: TRBV24-1; D gene: -; CDR3 length: 13; clone size: medium-sized; J gene: TRBJ2-1; CDR3 protein: CATSSRVYNEQFF; CDR3 DNA: TGTGCCACCAGTAGTCGGGTCTACAATGAGCAGTTCTTC
V gene: TRBV3-1; D gene: -; CDR3 length: 11; clone size: medium-sized; J gene: TRBJ2-7; CDR3 protein: CASSQEREQYF; CDR3 DNA: TGTGCCAGCAGCCAAGAGCGAGAGCAGTACTTC
V gene: TRBV7-2; D gene: -; CDR3 length: 13; clone size: -; J gene: TRBJ2-3; CDR3 protein: CASSFNRGDTWYF; CDR3 DNA: TGTGCCAGCAGCTTCAACCGGGGAGATACGTGGTATTTT
V gene: TRBV6-1; D gene: TRBD1; CDR3 length: 13; clone size: many; J gene: TRBJ2-7; CDR3 protein: CASRKGQGYEQYF; CDR3 DNA: TGTGCCAGCAGAAAGGGACAGGGGTACGAGCAGTACTTC
V gene: TRBV6-5; D gene: -; CDR3 length: 16; clone size: -; J gene: TRBJ2-2; CDR3 protein: CASRSRTDASTGGLFF; CDR3 DNA: TGTGCCAGCAGGAGCAGGACGGACGCGAGCACCGGGGGGCTGTTTTTT
V gene: TRBV20-1; D gene: TRBD2; CDR3 length: 16; clone size: medium-sized; J gene: TRBJ2-1; CDR3 protein: CSAQPGLAGSYNEQFF; CDR3 DNA: TGCAGTGCGCAACCGGGACTAGCGGGCTCCTACAATGAGCAGTTCTTC
V gene: TRBV15; D gene: -; CDR3 length: 13; clone size: many; J gene: TRBJ2-6; CDR3 protein: CATDRSGANVLTF; CDR3 DNA: TGTGCCACCGACCGCTCTGGGGCCAACGTCCTGACTTTC
V gene: TRBV20-1; D gene: TRBD2; CDR3 length: 15; clone size: -; J gene: TRBJ2-1; CDR3 protein: CSVAAEGLAGPGRFF; CDR3 DNA: TGCAGTGTTGCGGCCGAGGGACTAGCGGGACCTGGGAGGTTCTTC
V gene: TRBV2; D gene: TRBD2; CDR3 length: 14; clone size: many; J gene: TRBJ2-4; CDR3 protein: CASQGTSGRGIQYF; CDR3 DNA: TGTGCCAGCCAGGGGACTAGCGGGAGGGGCATTCAGTACTTC
V gene: TRBV28; D gene: TRBD1; CDR3 length: 14; clone size: medium-sized; J gene: TRBJ1-5; CDR3 protein: CASRPGGRNQPQHF; CDR3 DNA: TGTGCCAGCAGGCCAGGGGGACGCAATCAGCCCCAGCATTTT
V gene: TRBV2; D gene: -; CDR3 length: 13; clone size: medium-sized; J gene: TRBJ1-3; CDR3 protein: CASSAQGRDTIYF; CDR3 DNA: TGTGCCAGCAGTGCCCAGGGAAGGGACACCATATATTTT
V gene: TRBV4-2; D gene: -; CDR3 length: 17; clone size: medium-sized; J gene: TRBJ2-5; CDR3 protein: CASSQAIAGVGQETQYF; CDR3 DNA: TGTGCCAGCAGCCAAGCCATCGCAGGGGTAGGGCAAGAGACCCAGTACTTC
V gene: TRBV28; D gene: TRBD2; CDR3 length: 14; clone size: medium-sized; J gene: TRBJ2-1; CDR3 protein: CASSFRREANEQFF; CDR3 DNA: TGTGCCAGCAGTTTCCGTCGGGAGGCCAATGAGCAGTTCTTC
V gene: TRBV3-1; D gene: TRBD1; CDR3 length: 15; clone size: medium-sized; J gene: TRBJ1-6; CDR3 protein: CASSQMTGLNSPLHF; CDR3 DNA: TGTGCCAGCAGCCAAATGACAGGGTTGAATTCACCCCTCCACTTT
V gene: TRBV2; D gene: -; CDR3 length: 13; clone size: -; J gene: TRBJ1-1; CDR3 protein: CANSEALGTEALF; CDR3 DNA: TGTGCCAACAGTGAAGCGCTTGGCACTGAAGCTCTCTTT
V gene: TRBV2; D gene: -; CDR3 length: 12; clone size: medium-sized; J gene: TRBJ1-1; CDR3 protein: CASRLTGIEAFF; CDR3 DNA: TGTGCCAGCAGGCTGACCGGGATTGAAGCTTTCTTT
V gene: TRBV2; D gene: -; CDR3 length: 13; clone size: medium-sized; J gene: TRBJ1-5; CDR3 protein: CASQGSPNQPQHF; CDR3 DNA: TGTGCCAGCCAGGGAAGCCCCAATCAGCCCCAGCATTTT
V gene: TRBV30; D gene: -; CDR3 length: 13; clone size: medium-sized; J gene: TRBJ1-1; CDR3 protein: CAWSARVYTEAFF; CDR3 DNA: TGTGCCTGGAGTGCCCGTGTGTACACTGAAGCTTTCTTT
V gene: TRBV5-1; D gene: -; CDR3 length: 12; clone size: -; J gene: TRBJ2-7; CDR3 protein: CVSRQEGDGQYF; CDR3 DNA: TGCGTCAGCAGGCAAGAAGGGGACGGGCAGTACTTC
V gene: TRBV24-1; D gene: -; CDR3 length: 13; clone size: medium-sized; J gene: TRBJ2-1; CDR3 protein: CATSAPIYNEQFF; CDR3 DNA: TGTGCCACCAGTGCTCCCATTTACAATGAGCAGTTCTTC
V gene: TRBV6-6; D gene: -; CDR3 length: 19; clone size: -; J gene: TRBJ2-3; CDR3 protein: CASSLPGTTGLASTDTQYF; CDR3 DNA: TGTGCCAGCAGCCTACCCGGGACAACTGGACTTGCTAGCACAGATACGCAGTATTTT
V gene: TRBV20-1; D gene: TRBD2; CDR3 length: 13; clone size: medium-sized; J gene: TRBJ2-2; CDR3 protein: CSAKTSGRGELFF; CDR3 DNA: TGCAGTGCCAAGACTAGCGGGAGAGGGGAGCTGTTTTTT
V gene: TRBV18; D gene: -; CDR3 length: 14; clone size: medium-sized; J gene: TRBJ2-3; CDR3 protein: CASSPTGSADTQYF; CDR3 DNA: TGTGCCAGCTCACCTACAGGGAGCGCAGATACGCAGTATTTT
V gene: TRBV7-9; D gene: TRBD1; CDR3 length: 12; clone size: medium-sized; J gene: TRBJ1-5; CDR3 protein: CASGTDNQPQHF; CDR3 DNA: TGTGCCAGTGGGACAGACAATCAGCCCCAGCATTTT
V gene: TRBV28; D gene: TRBD2; CDR3 length: 15; clone size: medium-sized; J gene: TRBJ2-1; CDR3 protein: CASRTTSGRAYEQFF; CDR3 DNA: TGTGCCAGCAGGACGACTAGCGGGAGGGCCTATGAGCAGTTCTTC
V gene: TRBV9; D gene: -; CDR3 length: 12; clone size: many; J gene: TRBJ1-1; CDR3 protein: CASSRENTEAFF; CDR3 DNA: TGTGCCAGCAGCCGAGAGAACACTGAAGCTTTCTTT
V gene: TRBV10-3; D gene: -; CDR3 length: 13; clone size: -; J gene: TRBJ1-1; CDR3 protein: CAISAAGNNEAFF; CDR3 DNA: TGTGCCATCAGCGCCGCGGGGAACAATGAAGCTTTCTTT
V gene: TRBV29-1; D gene: TRBD2; CDR3 length: 14; clone size: medium-sized; J gene: TRBJ2-3; CDR3 protein: CSSIGRGGADTQYF; CDR3 DNA: TGCAGCTCCATCGGGAGGGGCGGCGCAGATACGCAGTATTTT
V gene: TRBV7-2; D gene: TRBD1; CDR3 length: 15; clone size: many; J gene: TRBJ2-7; CDR3 protein: CASSAPDRASYEQYF; CDR3 DNA: TGTGCCAGCAGCGCCCCGGACAGGGCGTCCTACGAGCAGTACTTC
V gene: TRBV25-1; D gene: TRBD1; CDR3 length: 14; clone size: -; J gene: TRBJ1-1; CDR3 protein: CSSSEPQGETEAFF; CDR3 DNA: TGTTCCAGCAGTGAGCCACAGGGGGAGACTGAAGCTTTCTTT
V gene: TRBV2; D gene: -; CDR3 length: 13; clone size: medium-sized; J gene: TRBJ2-3; CDR3 protein: CASSVIGRDTQYF; CDR3 DNA: TGTGCCAGCAGTGTGATCGGGAGAGATACGCAGTATTTT
V gene: TRBV6-1; D gene: -; CDR3 length: 14; clone size: medium-sized; J gene: TRBJ2-7; CDR3 protein: CASSENRPSYEQYF; CDR3 DNA: TGTGCCAGCAGTGAAAACAGACCCTCCTACGAGCAGTACTTC